The 21 T cell receptor beta chains below were found in one sample sequenced in a study of blood T cell repertoires in COVID-19. Clones were read by immunoSEQ multiplex PCR, and TCRdb kept only the in-frame ones, dropping some. The top ten clones hold about 9.1% of a sample with approximately 250,000 clones, over 75% of them seen once. The material sequenced was peripheral blood. These receptors originate from a human donor in a cohort sampled during active COVID-19.

The chain employs TRBV7-6 and TRBJ1-5; 7 nucleotides agree with TRBD1. The germline gives CDR1 SGHVS, CDR2 FNYEAQ. The V and J ends lost 3 bases and 4 bases, in that order; junction bases with no gene match: 6. This CDR3 is built from 15 residues. The CDR3 DNA follows: TGTGCCAGCAGCTTGAGGAGGGGGCCGAATCAGCCCCAGCATTTT. Protein: CASSLRRGPNQPQHF.

V and J are TRBV6-5 and TRBJ1-2; TRBD1 is a possible D gene (6 bases). The CDR3 is 13 residues long. Germline V gene lookup returns CDR1 MNHEY and CDR2 SVGAGI. Between the trimmed V and J ends, which lost 6 bases and 3 bases, there was a span of 11 bases. The CDR3 DNA sequence: TGTGCCAGCAGACAGGGTTTGGACTATGGCTACACCTTC. It translates to CASRQGLDYGYTF.

The rearrangement joins TRBV5-4 to TRBJ2-1, with TRBD2 matching over 7 bases. The CDR3 length is 16 residues. The germline gives CDR1 SGHNT, CDR2 YYREEE (reference sequence). After removal of 4 bases from V and 2 bases from J, the junction contained 9 bases not matched to a gene. The CDR3 sequence is CASSPRESGTYNEQFF. CDR3 DNA: TGTGCCAGCAGCCCCCGGGAGAGCGGGACCTACAATGAGCAGTTCTTC.

The chain has TRBV19 and TRBJ1-1; maybe TRBD1 (5 bases). Germline V gives CDR1 LNHDA, CDR2 SQIVND (reference sequence). The CDR3 consists of 16 residues. The V gene lost 7 bases and the J gene lost 1 base, with 19 bases spanning the gap. The CDR3: CASTLKLGGSNTEAFF. CDR3 DNA: TGTGCCAGTACCCTCAAACTGGGGGGATCGAACACTGAAGCTTTCTTT. The whole variable domain, filled in from reference TRBV19 and TRBJ1-1, reads DGGITQSPKYLFRKEGQNVTLSCEQNLNHDAMYWYRQDPGQGLRLIYYSQIVNDFQKGDIAEGYSVSREKKESFPLTVTSAQKNPTAFYLCASTLKLGGSNTEAFFGQGTRLTVV.

This clone was counted a single time. The chain links TRBV28 to TRBJ1-1; D is perhaps TRBD1 (6 bases). The length of the CDR3 is 11 residues. With 5 bases removed from V and 9 bases from J, the gap between germline ends came to 10 bases. Germline CDR1 reads MDHEN; CDR2 reads SYDVKM. CDR3 loop: CASSPQGKAFF. In nucleotides, the CDR3 is TGTGCCAGCAGTCCCCAGGGGAAAGCTTTCTTT.

The rearrangement links TRBV27 to TRBJ1-3; D remains unclear. Germline CDR1 MNHEY, CDR2 SMNVEV (reference sequence). The CDR3 extends over 14 amino acids. V was trimmed by 4 bases and J by 7 bases, leaving 14 bases between them. In nucleotides, the CDR3 is TGTGCCAGCAGTTACGGGAAGCGGGCGAACACCATATATTTT. Translation: CASSYGKRANTIYF.

In DNA form, the CDR3 reads TGTGCCAGCAGCTATTCCTTCGGACAGGGGAACACTGAAGCTTTCTTT. Translation gives CASSYSFGQGNTEAFF. V gene TRBV7-3 combines with J gene TRBJ1-1, with TRBD1 matching over 8 bases. CDR3 length equals 16 residues. Germline-derived CDR1 and CDR2 are SGHTA and FQGTGA. Losses at the gene ends were 4 bases for V and 1 base for J; bases not matched to a gene: 8.

This rearrangement joins TRBV6-2 or TRBV6-3 to TRBJ1-5; TRBD1 might be the D (5 bases). Between the trimmed V and J ends, which lost 0 bases and 0 bases, there was a span of 9 bases. The CDR3 runs 16 residues. Germline V lookup: CDR1 MNHEY, CDR2 SVGEGT. In DNA form, the CDR3 reads TGTGCCAGCAGTTACTCTTGGCAGGGTAGCAATCAGCCCCAGCATTTT. Amino acids: CASSYSWQGSNQPQHF.

The V and J genes are TRBV9 and TRBJ2-5; the D gene is possibly TRBD2 (6 bases). The length of the CDR3 is 14 residues. Trimming removed 0 bases at V and 1 base at J, with 7 bases between. Germline CDR1 and CDR2: SGDLS and YYNGEE. CDR3 sequence (DNA): TGTGCCAGCAGCGTAGCGGGAGCCCAAGAGACCCAGTACTTC. As protein: CASSVAGAQETQYF.

The V gene is TRBV20-1, the J gene TRBJ1-1; tentatively, D is TRBD1 (5 bases). From germline, CDR1 is DFQATT and CDR2 SNEGSKA (reference sequence). This CDR3 contains 10 residues. With 6 bases removed from V and 7 bases from J, the gap between germline ends came to 9 bases. The CDR3 sequence: CSAHTGEAFF. The CDR3 DNA reads TGCAGTGCGCATACAGGTGAAGCTTTCTTT.

The genes are TRBV18 and TRBJ2-1; 8 positions match TRBD1. The ends lost 3 bases at V and 6 bases at J; junction bases unmatched: 7. This CDR3 comprises 15 residues. CDR1 and CDR2 (germline): KGHSH, LQKENI. This chain's CDR3 is CASSPKDRVANEQFF. The CDR3 DNA sequence: TGTGCCAGCTCACCGAAGGACAGGGTTGCCAATGAGCAGTTCTTC.

This rearrangement joins TRBV10-2 to TRBJ1-5, with D perhaps TRBD1 (5 bases). The V gene lost 6 bases and the J gene lost 2 bases, with 8 bases spanning the gap. The CDR3 totals 13 residues. The germline CDR1 and CDR2 sequences are WSHSY and SAAADI. The CDR3 reads CASRTGGNQPQHF. Here the CDR3 DNA reads TGCGCCAGCAGAACGGGGGGCAATCAGCCCCAGCATTTT.

The sample holds one count of this clone. The V call is TRBV18, the J call TRBJ2-3, with TRBD1 matching over 9 bases. CDR3 length: 15 amino acids. Germline V gene data show CDR1 as KGHSH and CDR2 as LQKENI. Trimming at V came to 3 bases and at J to 1 base, leaving 2 bases not matched to a gene. DNA for the CDR3: TGTGCCAGCTCACCCAGACAGGGGGGCACAGATACGCAGTATTTT. Encoded protein: CASSPRQGGTDTQYF.

V is TRBV3-1 (or the pseudogene TRBV3-2) and J is TRBJ2-2; TRBD1 aligns across 8 bases. CDR3 length: 16 residues. Germline CDR1 LGHDT, CDR2 YNNKEL (reference sequence). V was clipped by 0 bases and J by 1 base; unmatched bases: 1. The CDR3 nucleotides read TGTGCCAGCAGCCAAGAGGGACAGGTGAACACCGGGGAGCTGTTTTTT. Translating it yields CASSQEGQVNTGELFF.

The chain is built from TRBV11-2 and TRBJ2-3; 7 bases are a match to TRBD2. CDR3 length: 15 amino acids. CDR1 SGHAT and CDR2 FQNNGV come from the germline V gene. V shed 5 bases and J 3 bases; nucleotides not matched to a gene: 8. The CDR3 reads CASSASGVRTDTQYF. DNA for the CDR3: TGTGCCAGCAGCGCAAGCGGGGTACGGACAGATACGCAGTATTTT.

The CDR3 sequence is CARTLGQGVLYQPQHF. The CDR3 DNA reads TGTGCCAGAACCCTTGGCCAGGGGGTGTTGTATCAGCCCCAGCATTTT. V usage is TRBV19 and J usage is TRBJ1-5, with 7 bases aligning to TRBD1. Germline V gives CDR1 LNHDA, CDR2 SQIVND (reference sequence). The length of the CDR3 is 16 residues. Unmatched junction bases numbered 16, after V lost 9 bases and J lost 5 bases.

This clone was counted only a few times. V is TRBV19 and J is TRBJ2-2; 7 positions agree with TRBD1. The length of the CDR3 is 17 residues. CDR1 LNHDA and CDR2 SQIVND come from the germline V gene (reference sequence). V was clipped by 5 bases and J by 7 bases; unmatched bases: 16. CDR3 sequence (DNA): TGTGCCAGTAGTGATCGGTCTTCGCAGGGGGAAAACGGGGAGCTGTTTTTT. This translates into CASSDRSSQGENGELFF.

The CDR3 loop is CASSPRGEGNQPQHF. The DNA for the CDR3 is TGTGCCAGCAGCCCCAGGGGGGAGGGCAATCAGCCCCAGCATTTT. This chain links TRBV3-1 (or the pseudogene TRBV3-2) with TRBJ1-5, with 7 bases fitting TRBD1. The CDR3 has 15 residues. V was pared by 4 bases and J by 2 bases, with 5 bases of the junction left unmatched. CDR1 is LGHDT and CDR2 is YNNKEL in the germline V gene (reference sequence).

This chain joins TRBV4-2 and TRBJ2-5; 8 bases map to TRBD2. The CDR3 sequence is 15 residues long. V was clipped by 1 base and J by 3 bases; unmatched bases: 4. From germline, CDR1 is LGHNA and CDR2 YNFKEQ. CDR3 region: CASSQGAGVEETQYF. The CDR3 DNA is TGTGCCAGCAGCCAAGGAGCGGGAGTAGAAGAGACCCAGTACTTC.

This clone was found once. The V and J genes are TRBV7-9 and TRBJ2-7; perhaps TRBD2 as D (5 bases). CDR1 and CDR2 (germline): SEHNR, FQNEAQ (reference sequence). This CDR3 has 15 residues. Trimming left V 3 bases short and J 7 bases short, with 19 bases between. As DNA, the CDR3 is TGTGCCAGCAGCTTGGGCGGGTCGGTATCTTCGGAGCAGTACTTC. Amino acid sequence: CASSLGGSVSSEQYF.

The V gene is TRBV7-8, the J gene TRBJ1-4; weak D call: TRBD1 (6 bases). The length of the CDR3 is 14 residues. CDR1 is SGHVS and CDR2 is FQNEAQ in the germline V gene. The V end was cut by 8 bases, the J end by 8 bases, with 18 bases between. The CDR3 protein is CASGLQGATEKLFF. As DNA, the CDR3 is TGTGCCAGCGGTCTACAGGGCGCCACCGAAAAACTGTTTTTT.